This T cell receptor beta chain is from a study of human T cells and chemical hapten exposure. Across the whole study: The study patch tested 0.01% DPC on the upper back and read results at 6 days.

The study, taken as a whole, reports: There was a positive correlation between PT1 expanded TCR counts and patch test score. TCRs whose frequency exceeded 1 in 1000 remained the same following DPC sensitization.

From the RACE reads, TCRdb called clonotypes with MiXCR, one entry per CDR3 protein. The table records some 80,000 distinct CDR3 sequences, more than 9% of them present only once. Time point in this sample: patch test 2, 6 weeks after DPC sensitization. Treatment of the sample: therapeutic diphenylcyclopropenone sensitization with weekly scalp DPC. The germline gives CDR1 MNHEY, CDR2 SVGAGI. V was cut by 0 bases and J by 5 bases, with 14 bases left in between. CDR3 length: 16 amino acids. This clonotype showed up just a few times. What it binds is not known. The sequenced sample was whole blood, obtained in connection with sensitization to the hapten diphenylcyclopropenone (DPC). This TCR derives from a man younger than 30 with alopecia areata. Some clones in this sample may be carry-over from other donors' samples. This chain joins TRBV6-5 and TRBJ2-1; tentative D call: TRBD2 (5 bases). The CDR3 nucleotides read TGTGCCAGCAGTTACTCAGCGGCCCCTTATCACAATGAGCAGTTCTTC. Translating it yields CASSYSAAPYHNEQFF.